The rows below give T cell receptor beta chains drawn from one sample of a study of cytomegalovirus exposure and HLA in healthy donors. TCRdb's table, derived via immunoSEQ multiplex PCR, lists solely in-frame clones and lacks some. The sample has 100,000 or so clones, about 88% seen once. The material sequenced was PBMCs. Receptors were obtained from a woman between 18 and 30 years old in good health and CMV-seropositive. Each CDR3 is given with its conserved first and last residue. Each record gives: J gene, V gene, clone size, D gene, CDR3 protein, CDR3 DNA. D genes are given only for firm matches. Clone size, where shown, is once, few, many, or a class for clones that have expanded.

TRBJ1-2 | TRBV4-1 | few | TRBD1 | CASSQDWGQGWNGYTF | TGCGCCAGCAGCCAAGATTGGGGACAGGGGTGGAATGGCTACACCTTC
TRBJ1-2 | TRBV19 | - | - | CASRDGSLYGYTF | TGTGCCAGTAGAGACGGGTCGCTCTATGGCTACACCTTC
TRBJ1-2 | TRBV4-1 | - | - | CASRLPGGVAGYTF | TGCGCCAGCAGACTCCCCGGGGGGGTGGCTGGCTACACCTTC
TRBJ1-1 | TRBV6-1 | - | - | CASGLRQVTEAFF | TGTGCCAGCGGTTTGAGACAGGTCACTGAAGCTTTCTTT
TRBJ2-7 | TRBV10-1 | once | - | CASSARTEMYF | TGCGCCAGCAGTGCCCGGACAGAGATGTACTTC
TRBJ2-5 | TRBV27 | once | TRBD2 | CASSGAGVRETQYF | TGTGCCAGCAGCGGGGCGGGAGTGAGGGAGACCCAGTACTTC
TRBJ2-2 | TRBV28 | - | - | CATRDTLGGELFF | TGTGCCACGAGGGACACCCTCGGCGGGGAGCTGTTTTTT
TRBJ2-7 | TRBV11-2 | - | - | CASSLGGTYEQYF | TGTGCCAGCAGCTTAGGAGGGACCTACGAGCAGTACTTC
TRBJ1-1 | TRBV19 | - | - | CASSMFGEATEAFF | TGTGCCAGTAGTATGTTCGGGGAAGCCACTGAAGCTTTCTTT
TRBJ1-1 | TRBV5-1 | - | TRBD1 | CASSSRGQGRTLKAFF | TGCGCCAGCAGCTCCAGAGGACAGGGGCGTACCCTGAAAGCTTTCTTT
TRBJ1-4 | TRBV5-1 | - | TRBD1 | CASSFTTGDGEKLFF | TGCGCCAGCAGCTTCACGACAGGGGATGGTGAAAAACTGTTTTTT
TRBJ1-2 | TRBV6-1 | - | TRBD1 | CASSEVGTGTGYTF | TGTGCCAGCAGTGAAGTTGGGACAGGGACTGGCTACACCTTC
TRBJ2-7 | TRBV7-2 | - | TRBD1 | CASKYVGGRYEQYF | TGTGCCAGCAAGTACGTAGGGGGCAGGTACGAGCAGTACTTC
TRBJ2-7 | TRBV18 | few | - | CASSPKQGHEQYF | TGTGCCAGCTCACCCAAACAGGGCCACGAGCAGTACTTC
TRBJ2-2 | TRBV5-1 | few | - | CASSLRYDTGELFF | TGCGCCAGCAGCTTGCGGTATGACACCGGGGAGCTGTTTTTT
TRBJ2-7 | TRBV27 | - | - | CASASGAGLYEQYF | TGTGCCAGCGCCTCAGGGGCAGGGCTCTACGAGCAGTACTTC
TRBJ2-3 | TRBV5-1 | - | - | CASSGRGPPNTDTQYF | TGCGCCAGCAGCGGGCGTGGGCCCCCTAACACAGATACGCAGTATTTT
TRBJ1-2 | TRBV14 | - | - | CASSQAIGAFYGYTF | TGTGCCAGCAGCCAAGCAATAGGGGCGTTCTATGGCTACACCTTC
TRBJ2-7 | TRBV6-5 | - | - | CASSWRTVKPYEQYF | TGTGCCAGCAGTTGGAGGACAGTAAAACCCTACGAGCAGTACTTC
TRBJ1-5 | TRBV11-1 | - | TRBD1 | CASSRDRGAQPQHF | TGTGCCAGCAGCCGGGACAGGGGTGCCCAGCCCCAGCATTTT
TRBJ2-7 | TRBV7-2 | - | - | CASSLSDSSFVYEQYF | TGTGCCAGCAGCTTAAGTGACTCTTCGTTCGTCTACGAGCAGTACTTC
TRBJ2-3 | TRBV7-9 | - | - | CASSSGGSTDTQYF | TGTGCCAGCAGCTCGGGTGGGAGCACAGATACGCAGTATTTT
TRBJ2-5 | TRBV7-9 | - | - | CASSLVPPRGQYF | TGTGCCAGCAGCTTAGTTCCCCCGCGAGGCCAGTACTTC
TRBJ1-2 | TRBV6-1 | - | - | CASSSGNGYTF | TGTGCCAGCAGTTCGGGGAATGGCTACACCTTC
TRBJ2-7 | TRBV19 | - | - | CASSILSRGASYEQYF | TGTGCCAGTAGTATCCTCTCCAGGGGGGCCTCCTACGAGCAGTACTTC
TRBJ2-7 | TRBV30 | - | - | CAWSDGRGREQYF | TGTGCCTGGAGTGACGGGAGAGGTCGCGAGCAGTACTTC
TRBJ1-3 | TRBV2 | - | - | CASRYRAVHSSGNTIYF | TGTGCCAGCAGATACAGGGCCGTTCACAGCTCTGGAAACACCATATATTTT
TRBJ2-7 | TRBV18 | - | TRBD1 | CASSRATGGGYEQYF | TGTGCCAGCTCACGCGCGACAGGGGGAGGCTACGAGCAGTACTTC
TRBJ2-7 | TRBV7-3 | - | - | CASSLTPGSSYEQYF | TGTGCCAGCAGCTTAACCCCGGGATCTTCCTACGAGCAGTACTTC
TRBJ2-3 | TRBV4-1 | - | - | CASSLVGAVTDTQYF | TGCGCCAGCAGCCTGGTGGGGGCGGTCACAGATACGCAGTATTTT
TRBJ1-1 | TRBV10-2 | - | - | CASTSTRVAEAFF | TGCGCCAGCACGTCAACGCGGGTAGCTGAAGCTTTCTTT
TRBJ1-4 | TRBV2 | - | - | CASSTGATNEKLFF | TGTGCCAGCAGCACAGGTGCAACTAATGAAAAACTGTTTTTT
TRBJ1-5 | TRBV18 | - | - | CASSPQDNQPQHF | TGTGCCAGCTCACCCCAGGACAATCAGCCCCAGCATTTT
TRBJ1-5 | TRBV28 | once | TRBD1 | CASSFDREDNQPQHF | TGTGCCAGCAGTTTTGACAGGGAGGACAATCAGCCCCAGCATTTT
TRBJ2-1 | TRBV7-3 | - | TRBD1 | CASSRGQGTYNEQFF | TGTGCCAGCAGCCGGGGACAGGGAACCTACAATGAGCAGTTCTTC
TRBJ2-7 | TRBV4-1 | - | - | CASSPDQGPVGQYF | TGCGCCAGCTCCCCGGACCAGGGTCCTGTGGGGCAGTACTTC
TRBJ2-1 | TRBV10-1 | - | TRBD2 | CASSDFSSGSNEQFF | TGCGCCAGCAGTGATTTTTCTAGCGGGAGTAATGAGCAGTTCTTC